These 21 T cell receptor beta chains were all obtained from the same sample, sequenced in a study of CD8 T cells in Susac syndrome. Reverse transcription of 0.5 to 1 ug RNA was performed with random hexamers. TCRdb itself ran the immunoSEQ multiplex PCR reads through MiXCR, one entry per CDR3 protein. The repertoire includes about 200,000 distinct CDR3 sequences, roughly 94% of them detected once, and about 0.095% sits in the top ten. The sequenced sample consisted of CD4+ T cells from PBMCs. The receptors were sampled from a human donor in good health.

The chain joins TRBV29-1 to TRBJ1-1; the D gene is possibly TRBD1 (5 bases). V dropped 3 bases and J dropped 1 base, with 15 bases sitting between them. CDR3 size: 15 residues. Germline CDR1 SQVTM, CDR2 ANQGSEA. In DNA form, the CDR3 reads TGCAGCGTTGATGTCCTAGGGGTGGGGAACACTGAAGCTTTCTTT. Encoded protein: CSVDVLGVGNTEAFF.

This chain joins TRBV5-1 and TRBJ1-5; the D is unclear. With 0 bases removed from V and 7 bases from J, the gap between germline ends came to 11 bases. Germline V gene lookup returns CDR1 SGHRS and CDR2 YFSETQ. This CDR3 contains 14 residues. The CDR3 sequence: CASSLADFGQPQHF. CDR3 sequence (DNA): TGCGCCAGCAGCTTGGCAGATTTTGGGCAGCCCCAGCATTTT.

The count of this clonotype is one. The chain is built from TRBV29-1 and TRBJ2-2, with 7 bases that match TRBD1. The CDR3 covers 15 residues. Germline CDR1 and CDR2: SQVTM and ANQGSEA. After removal of 6 bases from V and 7 bases from J, the junction contained 14 bases not matched to a gene. CDR3 DNA: TGCAGCGTGCCCGGGCGACAGGGATTATACGGGGAGCTGTTTTTT. Residues: CSVPGRQGLYGELFF.

This chain joins TRBV12-3 or TRBV12-4 and TRBJ2-5; 10 positions match TRBD1. CDR3 length: 14 amino acids. The ends lost 3 bases at V and 4 bases at J; junction bases unmatched: 2. As DNA, the CDR3 is TGTGCCAGCAGTTTGCGGGACAGGGGAGAGACCCAGTACTTC. Translating gives CASSLRDRGETQYF.

The rearrangement uses TRBV20-1 and TRBJ2-7; D assignment may be TRBD1 or TRBD2 (5 bases each). The germline V and J ends were trimmed by 8 bases and 4 bases, with 21 bases remaining between them. Germline loops: CDR1 DFQATT, CDR2 SNEGSKA (reference sequence). This CDR3 is 14 amino acids long. The CDR3 bases are TGCAGTCTAGCCCCACGGGACGGAACGTACGAGCAGTACTTC. Encoded protein: CSLAPRDGTYEQYF.

The chain is built from TRBV27 and TRBJ2-1, with D possibly TRBD1 on 6 matching bases. Germline V CDR1 and CDR2: MNHEY, SMNVEV (reference sequence). This CDR3 spans 14 amino acids. V dropped 2 bases and J dropped 9 bases, with 14 bases sitting between them. The CDR3 DNA follows: TGTGCCAGCAGTTTACGCGTCCTACAGGGTGAGCAGTTCTTC. Protein: CASSLRVLQGEQFF.

The chain uses TRBV7-2 and TRBJ2-7; D ambiguous. The CDR3 runs to 14 residues. V lost 1 base, J lost 0 bases, and 7 bases lay in between. Per the germline V gene, CDR1 is SGHTA and CDR2 is FQGNSA. The CDR3 region is CASSLDSSSYEQYV. Here the CDR3 DNA reads TGTGCCAGCAGCTTAGATTCCTCCTCCTACGAGCAGTACGTC.

The chain carries TRBV6-2 or TRBV6-3 and TRBJ2-1; D is unclear. The CDR3 is made up of 16 amino acids. Trimming pared 0 bases from V and 0 bases from J, leaving 9 bases between. CDR1 and CDR2 from the germline V gene are MNHEY and SVGEGT. CDR3 DNA sequence: TGTGCCAGCAGTTACTCTGGGTCCAGCTCCTACAATGAGCAGTTCTTC. Translating it yields CASSYSGSSSYNEQFF.

V and J are TRBV29-1 and TRBJ2-1; D remains ambiguous. Germline loops: CDR1 SQVTM, CDR2 ANQGSEA. With 8 bases removed from V and 3 bases from J, the gap between germline ends came to 8 bases. The CDR3 loop spans 11 amino acids. The CDR3 coding sequence is TGCAGCTTAGGCGACTACAATGAGCAGTTCTTC. Its translation is CSLGDYNEQFF.

This clonotype was observed once. The chain links TRBV29-1 to TRBJ2-3; TRBD2 matches at 7 bases. The CDR3 contains 14 residues. J gave up 1 base and V 4 bases, and 5 bases lay outside the gene matches. From germline, CDR1 is SQVTM and CDR2 ANQGSEA. The CDR3 reads CSVGEAGGTDTQYF. CDR3 nucleotides: TGCAGCGTTGGTGAGGCGGGGGGCACAGATACGCAGTATTTT.

The chain combines TRBV6-6 with TRBJ2-1; D gene uncertain. Germline V gene data show CDR1 as MNHNY and CDR2 as SVGAGI (reference sequence). Deletions cut 0 bases from V and 6 bases from J, with 6 bases between. This CDR3 is 13 amino acids long. The CDR3: CASSYSDGNEQFF. The CDR3, as DNA: TGTGCCAGCAGTTACTCGGACGGCAATGAGCAGTTCTTC.

J is TRBJ2-3 and V is TRBV29-1; D perhaps matches TRBD1 (5 bases). Trimming shortened V by 0 bases and J by 4 bases, and 11 bases separated the two germline ends. Germline V gives CDR1 SQVTM, CDR2 ANQGSEA. The CDR3 has 14 residues. CDR3 sequence: CSVEEQGGPDTQYF. The CDR3 region has the DNA TGCAGCGTTGAAGAGCAGGGTGGACCAGATACGCAGTATTTT.

This chain connects TRBV3-1 to TRBJ1-2; no clear D. Germline CDR1 and CDR2: LGHDT and YNNKEL (reference sequence). There are 15 residues in the CDR3. Trimming shortened V by 0 bases and J by 8 bases, and 16 bases separated the two germline ends. The chain's CDR3 is CASSQDQQLVRGYTF. The CDR3 DNA reads TGTGCCAGCAGCCAAGATCAGCAGTTGGTGAGAGGCTACACCTTC.

In DNA form, the CDR3 reads TGTGCCAGCAGCTTAGGACAGGGAAACATTCAGTACTTC. Residues: CASSLGQGNIQYF. This chain links TRBV7-2 with TRBJ2-4; 7 positions agree with TRBD1. J lost 6 bases, V lost 1 base, and 0 bases had no gene match. The germline gives CDR1 SGHTA, CDR2 FQGNSA. The CDR3 loop spans 13 amino acids.

The chain combines TRBV9 with TRBJ2-7; perhaps TRBD2 as D (5 bases). The CDR3 is 14 amino acids. Germline V gene sequence: CDR1 SGDLS, CDR2 YYNGEE. The germline V and J ends were trimmed by 0 bases and 4 bases, with 11 bases remaining between them. Here the CDR3 DNA reads TGTGCCAGCAGCGTAGCTGTCGGGGATTACGAGCAGTACTTC. Protein: CASSVAVGDYEQYF.

The chain couples TRBV3-1 to TRBJ1-5; a weak D match, TRBD1 (5 bases). V was cut by 3 bases and J by 8 bases, with 14 bases left in between. The CDR3 has 14 residues. CDR1 is LGHDT, CDR2 YNNKEL, per germline (reference sequence). The CDR3 is CASSQGGEDEPQHF. The DNA of the CDR3 is TGTGCCAGCAGCCAGGGAGGGGAGGATGAGCCCCAGCATTTT.

The V call is TRBV29-1, the J call TRBJ2-1, with 8 nucleotides matching TRBD2. This CDR3 has 11 amino acids. The germline CDR1 and CDR2 sequences are SQVTM and ANQGSEA. With 3 bases clipped from V and 12 bases from J, the junction kept 4 bases outside the gene matches. The chain's CDR3 is CSVDMGLGQFF. The CDR3 DNA follows: TGCAGCGTTGACATGGGACTAGGGCAGTTCTTC.

The chain combines TRBV24-1 with TRBJ2-3; D might be TRBD2 (6 bases). The CDR3 covers 18 residues. Germline V lookup: CDR1 KGHDR, CDR2 SFDVKD. Trimming stripped 3 bases from V and 3 bases from J, with 21 bases between. The CDR3 is CATSDPTVGSGPTDTQYF. DNA for the CDR3: TGTGCCACCAGTGATCCTACCGTAGGTAGCGGCCCAACAGATACGCAGTATTTT.

This clonotype is a singleton in its sample. The V gene is TRBV7-8, the J gene TRBJ2-7; 9 bases fit TRBD1. Germline CDR1 SGHVS, CDR2 FQNEAQ. V shed 0 bases, J shed 4 bases, and the junction held 7 bases outside the gene matches. The CDR3 totals 16 residues. The chain's CDR3 is CASSLAWTGVRYEQYF. CDR3 in DNA: TGTGCCAGCAGCTTAGCCTGGACAGGGGTGAGATACGAGCAGTACTTC.

CDR3 nucleotides: TGTGCCAGCAGTGTTTGGGACAATGAGCAGTTCTTC. Its protein product is CASSVWDNEQFF. The J gene is TRBJ2-1, the V gene TRBV2; D call uncertain. V was shortened by 4 bases and J by 5 bases, with 6 bases between the two germline ends. The CDR3 consists of 12 residues. Germline V gene data show CDR1 as SNHLY and CDR2 as FYNNEI. The whole variable domain, remainder taken from reference TRBV2 and TRBJ2-1, is EPEVTQTPSHQVTQMGQEVILRCVPISNHLYFYWYRQILGQKVEFLVSFYNNEISEKSEIFDDQFSVERPDGSNFTLKIRSTKLEDSAMYFCASSVWDNEQFFGPGTRLTVL.

The chain is built from TRBV27 and TRBJ1-2; tentatively, D is TRBD1 (5 bases). The CDR3 extends over 14 amino acids. Per germline, CDR1 MNHEY and CDR2 SMNVEV (reference sequence). With 6 bases removed from V and 7 bases from J, the gap between germline ends came to 18 bases. The CDR3 loop is CASRGEGWRRGYTF. In DNA, the CDR3 is TGTGCCAGCAGGGGCGAGGGGTGGCGGCGTGGCTACACCTTC.